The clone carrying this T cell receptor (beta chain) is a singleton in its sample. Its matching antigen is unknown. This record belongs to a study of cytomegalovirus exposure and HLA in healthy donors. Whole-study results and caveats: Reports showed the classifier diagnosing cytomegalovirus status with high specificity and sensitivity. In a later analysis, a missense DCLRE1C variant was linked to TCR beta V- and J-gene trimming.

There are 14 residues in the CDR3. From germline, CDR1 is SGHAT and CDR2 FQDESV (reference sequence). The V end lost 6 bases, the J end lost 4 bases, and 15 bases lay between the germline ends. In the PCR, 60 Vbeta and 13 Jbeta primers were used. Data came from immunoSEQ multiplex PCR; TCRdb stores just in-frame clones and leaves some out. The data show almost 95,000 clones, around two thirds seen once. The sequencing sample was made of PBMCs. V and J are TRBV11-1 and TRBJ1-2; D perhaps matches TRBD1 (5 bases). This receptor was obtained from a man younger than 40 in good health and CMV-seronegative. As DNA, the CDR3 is TGTGCCAGCAGTCTCACCAGGGCAAGCTATGGCTACACCTTC. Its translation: CASSLTRASYGYTF.